The entry below gives a single T cell receptor beta chain sequence along with its context. The data are from a study of CD8 T cells in Susac syndrome. Matched for age and sex, the controls were healthy donors. RNA in amounts of about 0.5 to 1 ug was reverse transcribed with random hexamers. TCRdb fed the immunoSEQ multiplex PCR reads into MiXCR, producing one record per CDR3 protein. The profile shows around 140,000 distinct CDR3 sequences, roughly 94% of them singletons. Sequenced material: CD4+ T cells from PBMCs. The clonotype comes from a human donor in good health.

The CDR3 DNA is TGTGCCAGCAGCCAAGTTGGGGGGAACACTGAAGCTTTCTTT. It yields the protein CASSQVGGNTEAFF. The chain has TRBV4-2 and TRBJ1-1; maybe TRBD1 (5 bases). Germline lookup yields CDR1 LGHNA and CDR2 YNFKEQ. This CDR3 is 14 amino acids long. Trimming removed 1 base from V and 1 base from J, with 7 bases in between.